The 21 T cell receptor beta chains given below trace back to one sample, sequenced in a study of cytomegalovirus exposure and HLA in healthy donors (dated by TCRdb to 2016 to 2017). The library was prepared using the immunoSEQ multiplex PCR assay. A mixture of 60 forward primers for TCR Vbeta segments and 13 reverse primers for TCR Jbeta segments was used in the multiplex PCR. TCRdb retrieved this table from immuneACCESS and kept in-frame rearrangements only. Not all clones are present; in checked studies, unresolved V genes account for under half, and no reason is known for the remainder. The sample contains some 160,000 clones, approximately 80% of them found a single time. Around 0.46% of the sample is held by the ten biggest clonotypes. Sample: PBMCs. The receptors derive from a woman aged 45-60 years in good health and CMV-seronegative.

The V gene is TRBV7-3, the J gene TRBJ2-1, with 7 bases lining up with TRBD2. Germline CDR1 is SGHTA and CDR2 is FQGTGA. V was pared by 5 bases and J by 5 bases, with 6 bases of the junction left unmatched. The CDR3 contains 14 residues. The DNA of the CDR3 is TGTGCCAGCAGCCCCACCGGGGGGAACAATGAGCAGTTCTTC. It codes for CASSPTGGNNEQFF.

The count of this clone is one. The rearrangement links TRBV30 to TRBJ2-3; D possibly corresponds to TRBD2 (6 bases). From germline, CDR1 is GTSNPN and CDR2 SVGIG (reference sequence). Trimming shortened V by 8 bases and J by 2 bases, and 14 bases separated the two germline ends. This CDR3 has 13 residues. CDR3 nucleotide sequence: TGTGCCCGGGCTAGCGAAGACACAGATACGCAGTATTTT. Translation gives CARASEDTDTQYF.

V usage is TRBV23-1 and J usage is TRBJ2-1; 8 bases align to TRBD1. TRBV23-1 is annotated as an ORF whose role is uncertain. The CDR3 is made up of 15 amino acids. V shed 3 bases, J shed 4 bases, and the junction held 5 bases outside the gene matches. CDR3 coding DNA: TGCGCCAGCAGTCATAGGGACAGGAAATACAATGAGCAGTTCTTC. It is translated as CASSHRDRKYNEQFF.

The V and J genes are TRBV5-4 and TRBJ2-5; 8 nucleotides agree with TRBD1. From germline, CDR1 is SGHNT and CDR2 YYREEE (reference sequence). Germline trimming cut 4 bases from V and 0 bases from J; bases unmatched to any gene: 5. The CDR3 is made up of 15 amino acids. In DNA form, the CDR3 reads TGTGCCAGCAGCCCAGTGGACAGGGACCAAGAGACCCAGTACTTC. This sequence encodes CASSPVDRDQETQYF.

Details on this clone: Distinct nucleotide sequences in the sample also encode this CDR3. The chain combines TRBV18 with TRBJ2-3, with 8 nucleotides matching TRBD1. V dropped 2 bases and J dropped 1; count of bases not matched to a gene: 5. The CDR3 runs to 16 residues. Per the germline V gene, CDR1 is KGHSH and CDR2 is LQKENI. The CDR3 sequence: CASSPVGTGGTDTQYF. CDR3 coding DNA: TGTGCCAGCTCACCAGTCGGGACAGGAGGCACAGATACGCAGTATTTT.

The chain uses TRBV10-3 and TRBJ2-5; tentatively, D is TRBD2 (6 bases). With 4 bases removed from V and 5 bases from J, the gap between germline ends came to 11 bases. The CDR3 loop spans 13 amino acids. CDR1 is ENHRY and CDR2 is SYGVKD in the germline V gene. The CDR3 loop reads CAISGGERETQYF. The CDR3 DNA reads TGTGCCATCAGTGGCGGGGAACGGGAGACCCAGTACTTC.

The chain joins TRBV7-9 to TRBJ2-3; D gene uncertain. CDR3 length: 15 amino acids. Germline V CDR1 and CDR2: SEHNR, FQNEAQ (reference sequence). V was trimmed by 1 base and J by 4 bases, leaving 12 bases between them. CDR3 DNA: TGTGCCAGCAGCTTAGTGATTATTGGCTCAGATACGCAGTATTTT. This sequence encodes CASSLVIIGSDTQYF.

The genes are TRBV29-1 and TRBJ2-3, with D perhaps TRBD2 (6 bases). This CDR3 region has 13 residues. V was clipped by 2 bases and J by 5 bases, with 11 bases between them. Germline V gene lookup returns CDR1 SQVTM and CDR2 ANQGSEA. The CDR3 spells CSVEYGGEDTQYF. Written as DNA, the CDR3 is TGCAGCGTTGAATACGGAGGGGAAGATACGCAGTATTTT.

V is TRBV27 and J is TRBJ1-5, with TRBD1 as a possible D gene (6 bases). Germline V CDR1 and CDR2: MNHEY, SMNVEV (reference sequence). V lost 8 bases, J lost 9 bases, and 14 bases lay in between. The CDR3 sequence is 12 residues long. CDR3 residues: CASWGLGGPQHF. The CDR3 nucleotides read TGTGCCAGCTGGGGGCTGGGTGGGCCCCAGCATTTT.

V gene TRBV11-2 combines with J gene TRBJ1-3; tentatively, D is TRBD1 (6 bases). The CDR3 runs 15 residues. V was shortened by 4 bases and J by 2 bases, with 12 bases between the two germline ends. CDR1 SGHAT and CDR2 FQNNGV come from the germline V gene. In DNA, the CDR3 is TGTGCCAGCAGCTCACTCAGGGGCCCTGGAAACACCATATATTTT. It yields the protein CASSSLRGPGNTIYF.

This rearrangement joins TRBV27 to TRBJ1-5; maybe TRBD1 (5 bases). Trimming shortened V by 3 bases and J by 5 bases, and 8 bases separated the two germline ends. Germline CDR1 reads MNHEY; CDR2 reads SMNVEV (reference sequence). This CDR3 has 13 residues. In DNA, the CDR3 is TGTGCCAGCAGTTTCGGCAGGGATCAGCCCCAGCATTTT. Protein: CASSFGRDQPQHF.

The gene calls are TRBV29-1 and TRBJ2-5, with 11 bases matching TRBD2. The CDR3 spans 15 residues. Germline-derived CDR1 and CDR2 are SQVTM and ANQGSEA. V lost 5 bases to trimming and J lost 3 bases; unmatched junction nucleotides: 8. CDR3: CSVLGLAGGEETQYF. The CDR3 nucleotides read TGCAGCGTTCTCGGGCTAGCGGGGGGCGAAGAGACCCAGTACTTC.

The rearrangement joins TRBV6-5 to TRBJ2-3; weak D call: TRBD1 (8 bases). Germline CDR1 reads MNHEY; CDR2 reads SVGAGI. With 7 bases removed from V and 0 bases from J, the gap between germline ends came to 14 bases. The CDR3 runs 15 residues. The CDR3 protein is CASTYRGGSTDTQYF. CDR3 sequence (DNA): TGTGCCAGCACCTACAGGGGGGGAAGCACAGATACGCAGTATTTT.

This clone was detected once. In DNA form, the CDR3 reads TGTGCCAGCAGCTTAAGGAAGGTGGCGAGCGTCTACACCTTC. Amino acids: CASSLRKVASVYTF. This chain uses TRBV13 with TRBJ1-2, with D hard to call. CDR3 length: 14 residues. Germline CDR1 PRHDT, CDR2 FYEKMQ (reference sequence). Trimming removed 2 bases from V and 10 bases from J, with 17 bases in between.

The V gene is TRBV2, the J gene TRBJ1-2; perhaps TRBD1 as D (5 bases). There are 13 residues in the CDR3. Trimming cost V 7 bases and J 2 bases, with 11 bases left between them. Germline CDR1 and CDR2: SNHLY and FYNNEI. CDR3 protein: CASTGRDNYGYTF. CDR3 DNA sequence: TGTGCCAGCACGGGGCGGGACAACTATGGCTACACCTTC.

This clone was detected once. J is TRBJ2-2 and V is TRBV11-2, with 7 bases that match TRBD1. The CDR3 spans 15 residues. Germline V gene lookup returns CDR1 SGHAT and CDR2 FQNNGV. Germline trimming cut 4 bases from V and 6 bases from J; bases unmatched to any gene: 8. The CDR3 is CASSSTGQLPGELFF. CDR3 bases: TGTGCCAGCAGCTCAACGGGACAGCTCCCCGGGGAGCTGTTTTTT.

The chain joins TRBV18 to TRBJ1-2, with TRBD1 identical over 10 bases. V dropped 3 bases and J dropped 4; count of bases not matched to a gene: 8. Germline CDR1 and CDR2: KGHSH and LQKENI. The CDR3 loop spans 16 amino acids. CDR3 sequence: CASSPRRGQGSYGYTF. The DNA of the CDR3 is TGTGCCAGCTCACCTCGCCGGGGACAGGGGAGCTATGGCTACACCTTC.

This sequence joins TRBV7-2 and TRBJ2-3; no reliable D call. The CDR3 is 11 residues long. Trimming left V 5 bases short and J 3 bases short, with 3 bases between. CDR1 and CDR2 (germline): SGHTA, FQGNSA. The CDR3 is CASSQTDTQYF. The CDR3 region has the DNA TGTGCCAGCAGCCAAACAGATACGCAGTATTTT.

This clone was detected once. The chain couples TRBV25-1 to TRBJ2-1; D perhaps matches TRBD2 (7 bases). CDR3 size: 18 residues. V dropped 0 bases and J dropped 8 bases, with 23 bases sitting between them. CDR1 is MGHDK and CDR2 is SYGVNS in the germline V gene. The CDR3 sequence is CASSEYGLWRGLTYEQFF. CDR3 bases: TGTGCCAGCAGTGAATATGGCCTCTGGCGGGGGCTTACATATGAGCAGTTCTTC.

CDR3 coding DNA: TGCGCCAGCAGCCACGGGACTAGCGACTACGAGCAGTACTTC. It is translated as CASSHGTSDYEQYF. The chain recombines TRBV4-1 with TRBJ2-7; 10 bases are shared with TRBD2. Per germline, CDR1 MGHRA and CDR2 YSYEKL. The ends lost 3 bases at V and 3 bases at J; junction bases unmatched: 2. The CDR3 is 14 amino acids.

This chain joins TRBV6-1 and TRBJ1-3, with a tentative D call TRBD1 (6 bases). CDR3 length: 16 amino acids. Germline CDR1 reads MNHNS; CDR2 reads SASEGT. Trimming took 4 bases from V and 5 from J, leaving 18 bases between them. CDR3 sequence (DNA): TGTGCCAGCAGTGCTTCCTACAGGGTCCACAGAAACACCATATATTTT. This codes for CASSASYRVHRNTIYF.